These 28 T cell receptor beta chains share one sample of origin, sequenced in a study of a mutant IDH1 vaccine in newly diagnosed glioma. The table came from immunoSEQ multiplex PCR; TCRdb's copy has only in-frame clones and leaves some out. The sample yields tens of thousands of clones, approximately 80% seen once. Regarding time point: baseline, week 1 (first vaccination visit). The treatment here: pre-vaccination baseline after standard-of-care therapy. The starting material was PBMCs, obtained from a glioma patient treated with radiotherapy, temozolomide or both. Receptors originate from a man aged 40-49 years with glioma. Some clones in this sample may be carry-over from other donors' samples.

This chain uses TRBV6-4 with TRBJ2-1, with a tentative D call TRBD2 (6 bases). V gave up 6 bases and J gave up 5 bases, with 14 bases separating them. This CDR3 spans 14 amino acids. Per germline, CDR1 MRHNA and CDR2 SNTAGT. The DNA for the CDR3 is TGTGCCAGCAGCAGGGAGGTTGATCACAATGAGCAGTTCTTC. Translating it yields CASSREVDHNEQFF.

J is TRBJ2-1 and V is TRBV7-6, with D uncertain. The germline V gene encodes CDR1 SGHVS and CDR2 FNYEAQ. CDR3 length: 14 residues. V lost 2 bases and J 7 bases, leaving 12 bases between the germline ends. CDR3 residues: CASSLRPAENEQFF. CDR3 bases: TGTGCCAGCAGCTTAAGGCCAGCCGAGAATGAGCAGTTCTTC. The full variable domain, its missing parts supplied by reference TRBV7-6 and TRBJ2-1, is GAGVSQSPRYKVTKRGQDVALRCDPISGHVSLYWYRQALGQGPEFLTYFNYEAQQDKSGLPNDRFSAERPEGSISTLTIQRTEQRDSAMYRCASSLRPAENEQFFGPGTRLTVL.

CDR3 sequence reads: CASFEQGSYNSPLHF. The CDR3 DNA reads TGTGCCAGCTTCGAACAGGGCTCCTATAATTCACCCCTCCACTTT. The chain links TRBV2 to TRBJ1-6, with a possible D match to TRBD1 (6 bases). Germline CDR1 reads SNHLY; CDR2 reads FYNNEI. Trimming removed 8 bases at V and 0 bases at J, with 11 bases between. This CDR3 region has 15 residues.

This clone was counted a few times. The chain is built from TRBV7-6 and TRBJ2-2; the D is unclear. Looked up from germline, CDR1 is SGHVS and CDR2 is FNYEAQ. This CDR3 region has 13 residues. V shed 2 bases and J shed 7 bases, with 8 bases lying between them. This CDR3 reads CASSLQVIGELFF. The CDR3 nucleotides read TGTGCCAGCAGCTTACAAGTGATCGGGGAGCTGTTTTTT.

V is TRBV5-1 and J is TRBJ2-7; D perhaps matches TRBD1 (6 bases). Looked up from germline, CDR1 is SGHRS and CDR2 is YFSETQ. Trimming removed 4 bases from V and 0 bases from J, with 8 bases in between. CDR3 length: 13 amino acids. The CDR3 region has the DNA TGCGCCAGCAGCGAGGGACACTCCTACGAGCAGTACTTC. Its protein product is CASSEGHSYEQYF.

This clone was found once. The chain carries TRBV5-4 and TRBJ2-2; D is tentatively TRBD1 or TRBD2 (5 bases each). There are 13 residues in the CDR3. Germline CDR1 is SGHNT and CDR2 is YYREEE (reference sequence). The ends were cut back, 4 bases at V and 7 bases at J, with 11 bases in the middle. CDR3 nucleotides: TGTGCCAGCAGCCCGCTTGGGGGCGGGGAGCTGTTTTTT. Its translation: CASSPLGGGELFF.

The rearrangement uses TRBV7-8 and TRBJ2-2; 7 bases are a match to TRBD2. J lost 2 bases, V lost 9 bases, and 12 bases had no gene match. The length of the CDR3 is 16 residues. Per the germline V gene, CDR1 is SGHVS and CDR2 is FQNEAQ. CDR3 coding DNA: TGTGCCAGTTTGGGGGGGGTCCATCGTAACACCGGGGAGCTGTTTTTT. It encodes CASLGGVHRNTGELFF.

The chain is built from TRBV13 and TRBJ2-7; weak D call: TRBD1 (6 bases). Germline assignment: CDR1 PRHDT and CDR2 FYEKMQ (reference sequence). V gave up 5 bases and J gave up 9 bases, with 23 bases separating them. CDR3 length equals 15 residues. The CDR3 is CASSTPGTRSDGQYF. The CDR3 nucleotides are TGTGCCAGCAGCACACCCGGGACACGGTCTGACGGGCAGTACTTC.

The V gene is TRBV14, the J gene TRBJ1-6, with D uncertain. V lost 4 bases to trimming and J lost 9 bases, with 10 bases between them. The length of the CDR3 is 13 residues. Germline CDR1 is SGHDN and CDR2 is FVKESK. In DNA form, the CDR3 reads TGTGCCAGCAGCCCCGCTTGGGGTTCACCCCTCCACTTT. Translating gives CASSPAWGSPLHF.

This rearrangement joins TRBV6-4 to TRBJ2-5; D might be TRBD1 or TRBD2, each matching 7 bases. Trimming took off 7 bases at V and 1 base at J, with 16 bases between the two ends. This CDR3 comprises 15 residues. The germline V gene encodes CDR1 MRHNA and CDR2 SNTAGT. CDR3 coding DNA: TGTGCCAGCACAGGGGGGGACAACCCCCAAGAGACCCAGTACTTC. Protein sequence: CASTGGDNPQETQYF.

This clone was seen more than once but under ten times. V and J are TRBV30 and TRBJ2-5; the D gene is possibly TRBD1 (6 bases). CDR1 and CDR2 from the germline V gene are GTSNPN and SVGIG (reference sequence). The CDR3 spans 18 residues. V dropped 0 bases and J dropped 0 bases, with 20 bases sitting between them. The CDR3 is CAWSVSSGTTKDQETQYF. CDR3 DNA: TGTGCCTGGAGTGTAAGTTCTGGGACAACGAAGGACCAAGAGACCCAGTACTTC. The complete variable domain, with remaining parts taken from reference TRBV30 and TRBJ2-5, reads SQTIHQWPATLVQPVGSPLSLECTVEGTSNPNLYWYRQAAGRGLQLLFYSVGIGQISSEVPQNLSASRPQDRQFILSSKKLLLSDSGFYLCAWSVSSGTTKDQETQYFGPGTRLLVL.

This sequence joins TRBV5-4 and TRBJ1-2; a possible D gene is TRBD1 (5 bases). Germline loops: CDR1 SGHNT, CDR2 YYREEE (reference sequence). Trimming cost V 2 bases and J 0 bases, with 17 bases left between them. The CDR3 spans 17 residues. CDR3 region: CASSFGGGATTNYGYTF. CDR3 DNA sequence: TGTGCCAGCAGCTTCGGCGGTGGGGCCACCACTAACTATGGCTACACCTTC.

The rearrangement joins TRBV6-1 to TRBJ2-7, with 14 bases matching TRBD2. With V trimmed by 7 bases and J by 4 bases, 6 bases remained unmatched. Germline V gene data show CDR1 as MNHNS and CDR2 as SASEGT. This CDR3 spans 15 amino acids. CDR3 nucleotides: TGTGCCAGCACCGGGACTAGCGGGGGTAGGTACGAGCAGTACTTC. Translated, it gives CASTGTSGGRYEQYF.

The V and J genes are TRBV6-1 and TRBJ2-6; possible D gene TRBD2, 5 bases. V was shortened by 6 bases and J by 2 bases, with 8 bases between the two germline ends. The length of the CDR3 is 14 residues. Germline CDR1 is MNHNS and CDR2 is SASEGT. This CDR3 reads CASSEGAGANVLTF. CDR3 DNA sequence: TGTGCCAGCAGCGAGGGCGCTGGGGCCAACGTCCTGACTTTC.

The V gene is TRBV15, the J gene TRBJ1-1, with 11 bases matching TRBD1. J was trimmed by 1 base and V by 3 bases; bases with no gene match: 10. The germline V gene encodes CDR1 LNHNV and CDR2 YYDKDF (reference sequence). The CDR3 runs to 18 residues. This chain's CDR3 is CATSSGTGGGYSNTEAFF. The CDR3 DNA sequence: TGTGCCACCAGCAGTGGGACAGGGGGAGGTTATTCGAACACTGAAGCTTTCTTT.

This chain uses TRBV27 with TRBJ2-7; TRBD1 matches 7 bases. V was pared by 3 bases and J by 3 bases, with 5 bases of the junction left unmatched. CDR1 is MNHEY, CDR2 SMNVEV, per germline (reference sequence). This CDR3 has 14 residues. CDR3 region: CASSLRQGVYEQYF. The DNA for the CDR3 is TGTGCCAGCAGTTTGCGACAGGGAGTCTACGAGCAGTACTTC.

The rearrangement uses TRBV15 and TRBJ1-5; TRBD1 matches 7 bases. The CDR3 has 15 residues. The junction had 10 bases not matched to a gene; V was cut back by 5 bases and J by 6 bases. Germline V lookup: CDR1 LNHNV, CDR2 YYDKDF (reference sequence). In nucleotides, the CDR3 is TGTGCCACCAGCGGACGACCGGACAGGATTCAGCCCCAGCATTTT. It specifies CATSGRPDRIQPQHF.

CDR3 in amino acids: CASRGGRGVNTGELFF. CDR3 nucleotide sequence: TGTGCCTCACGCGGGGGGCGGGGGGTGAACACCGGGGAGCTGTTTTTT. The rearrangement joins TRBV30 to TRBJ2-2; 8 bases map to TRBD2. The CDR3 sequence is 16 residues long. After removal of 7 bases from V and 1 base from J, the junction contained 11 bases not matched to a gene. The germline V gene has CDR1 GTSNPN and CDR2 SVGIG (reference sequence).

The genes are TRBV7-8 and TRBJ1-1; D ambiguous. The V end was cut by 5 bases, the J end by 2 bases, with 18 bases between. CDR3 length: 16 amino acids. Germline loops: CDR1 SGHVS, CDR2 FQNEAQ. CDR3 amino acids: CASSTPLGGLNTEAFF. In DNA form, the CDR3 reads TGTGCCAGCAGCACTCCACTCGGTGGGCTAAACACTGAAGCTTTCTTT.

The V call is TRBV5-6, the J call TRBJ2-2; D unresolved. CDR1 and CDR2 (germline): SGHDT, YYEEEE. CDR3 size: 15 residues. V lost 2 bases to trimming and J lost 0 bases, with 8 bases between them. CDR3 protein: CASSFAGANTGELFF. DNA of the CDR3: TGTGCCAGCAGCTTTGCAGGTGCGAACACCGGGGAGCTGTTTTTT.

The V and J genes are TRBV29-1 and TRBJ1-1; D may be TRBD1 (5 bases). This CDR3 region has 13 residues. Deletions cut 2 bases from V and 3 bases from J, with 10 bases between. Germline V gives CDR1 SQVTM, CDR2 ANQGSEA. The CDR3 sequence: CSVELGLDTEAFF. CDR3 DNA sequence: TGCAGCGTTGAACTGGGGCTCGACACTGAAGCTTTCTTT.

V usage is TRBV5-1 and J usage is TRBJ2-2; 16 positions match TRBD2. The CDR3 spans 16 residues. The junction had 3 bases not matched to a gene; V was cut back by 4 bases and J by 6 bases. CDR1 and CDR2 (germline): SGHRS, YFSETQ. CDR3 residues: CASSTGTSGGAGELFF. The CDR3 nucleotides read TGCGCCAGCAGCACCGGGACTAGCGGGGGGGCCGGGGAGCTGTTTTTT.

This chain links TRBV2 with TRBJ1-3, with TRBD1 as a possible D gene (5 bases). Germline V gives CDR1 SNHLY, CDR2 FYNNEI. This CDR3 is 17 amino acids long. V was trimmed by 8 bases and J by 2 bases, leaving 22 bases between them. The CDR3 sequence: CASYGANVGGAGNTIYF. The CDR3 DNA sequence: TGTGCCAGCTATGGGGCTAACGTCGGCGGGGCTGGAAACACCATATATTTT.

The chain is built from TRBV11-2 and TRBJ2-7, with 7 bases matching TRBD1. Germline loops: CDR1 SGHAT, CDR2 FQNNGV. V lost 3 bases, J lost 2 bases, and 7 bases stayed unmatched. The CDR3 consists of 15 residues. The CDR3 protein is CASSLVQGPTYEQYF. CDR3 in DNA: TGTGCCAGCAGCTTGGTACAGGGGCCTACCTACGAGCAGTACTTC. Looking up the rest from reference TRBV11-2 and TRBJ2-7 gives the full variable domain: EAGVAQSPRYKIIEKRQSVAFWCNPISGHATLYWYQQILGQGPKLLIQFQNNGVVDDSQLPKDRFSAERLKGVDSTLKIQPAKLEDSAVYLCASSLVQGPTYEQYFGPGTRLTVT.

This chain joins TRBV7-9 and TRBJ2-1; D not resolved. Trimming removed 5 bases at V and 6 bases at J, with 17 bases between. CDR1 is SEHNR, CDR2 FQNEAQ, per germline (reference sequence). This CDR3 has 15 amino acids. CDR3 nucleotide sequence: TGTGCCAGCAGCCCCCTGAAGGTGGGTTTCAATGAGCAGTTCTTC. This codes for CASSPLKVGFNEQFF.

This chain connects TRBV5-4 to TRBJ2-3; D unclear. Trimming took 0 bases from V and 4 from J, leaving 3 bases between them. Germline CDR1 and CDR2: SGHNT and YYREEE (reference sequence). The CDR3 runs 12 residues. The CDR3 sequence is CASSLGADTQYF. The CDR3 DNA follows: TGTGCCAGCAGCTTGGGGGCAGATACGCAGTATTTT.

The sample holds many counts of this clone. The chain has TRBV2 and TRBJ2-7; D possibly corresponds to TRBD1 (5 bases). Germline V lookup: CDR1 SNHLY, CDR2 FYNNEI. V lost 3 bases, J lost 0 bases, and 9 bases lay in between. The CDR3 consists of 14 residues. Here the CDR3 reads CASSEWGSSYEQYF. CDR3 in DNA: TGTGCCAGCAGTGAGTGGGGCAGCTCCTACGAGCAGTACTTC.

V gene TRBV2 combines with J gene TRBJ1-2, with a possible D match to TRBD1 (5 bases). V was shortened by 0 bases and J by 8 bases, with 13 bases between the two germline ends. Germline CDR1 and CDR2: SNHLY and FYNNEI. The CDR3 is 14 residues long. This CDR3 reads CASSEAPGLRGYTF. The CDR3 nucleotides read TGTGCCAGCAGTGAAGCGCCGGGGCTTCGGGGCTACACCTTC.